These T cell receptor beta chains were read from a single sample in a study of blood T cell repertoires in COVID-19. Method: immunoSEQ multiplex PCR; TCRdb's copy keeps in-frame clones and lacks some. The table records approximately 110,000 clones, approximately 70% of them present only once. Material: peripheral blood. These receptors originate from an elderly man with acute or convalescent COVID-19. Both conserved end residues are part of each CDR3. The order of the fields is J gene, D gene, clone size, CDR3 length, V gene, CDR3 protein, CDR3 DNA. The D gene is left open where the match is weak. Size is stated for part of the rows, as once, few or many counts, or as a class when the clone is expanded.

J: TRBJ2-2; D: TRBD1; size: .; length: 17; V: TRBV24-1; CDR3: CATSDPAGTGNTGELFF; DNA: TGTGCCACCAGTGATCCCGCCGGGACAGGGAACACCGGGGAGCTGTTTTTT
J: TRBJ1-5; D: .; size: .; length: 13; V: TRBV2; CDR3: CASTGVRNQPQHF; DNA: TGTGCCAGCACGGGGGTTCGCAATCAGCCCCAGCATTTT
J: TRBJ2-5; D: .; size: .; length: 14; V: TRBV27; CDR3: CATRRGSSQETQYF; DNA: TGTGCCACCCGGAGGGGAAGTAGCCAAGAGACCCAGTACTTC
J: TRBJ2-7; D: TRBD1; size: .; length: 15; V: TRBV7-9; CDR3: CASSPDGDREHEQYF; DNA: TGTGCCAGCAGTCCCGACGGAGACAGGGAGCACGAGCAGTACTTC
J: TRBJ1-1; D: .; size: .; length: 12; V: TRBV9; CDR3: CASSVGGTEAFF; DNA: TGTGCCAGCAGCGTAGGAGGTACTGAAGCTTTCTTT
J: TRBJ2-3; D: .; size: .; length: 14; V: TRBV4-3; CDR3: CASSPAGFTDTQYF; DNA: TGCGCCAGCAGCCCCGCGGGCTTCACAGATACGCAGTATTTT
J: TRBJ2-5; D: TRBD2; size: .; length: 14; V: TRBV5-1; CDR3: CASSILAGQETQYF; DNA: TGCGCCAGCAGCATACTAGCGGGGCAAGAGACCCAGTACTTC
J: TRBJ2-7; D: .; size: .; length: 16; V: TRBV21-1; CDR3: CASSKGPGQGSYEQYF; DNA: TGTGCCAGCAGCAAGGGCCCGGGACAGGGTTCCTACGAGCAGTACTTC
J: TRBJ1-6; D: .; size: .; length: 15; V: TRBV30; CDR3: CAWSLAWGGNSPLHF; DNA: TGTGCCTGGAGTCTCGCTTGGGGGGGTAATTCACCCCTCCACTTT
J: TRBJ1-1; D: TRBD1; size: few; length: 15; V: TRBV7-8; CDR3: CASSLGGTGGTEAFF; DNA: TGTGCCAGCAGCTTAGGCGGGACAGGGGGCACTGAAGCTTTCTTT
J: TRBJ1-3; D: .; size: .; length: 14; V: TRBV28; CDR3: CASRPRSLGNTIYF; DNA: TGTGCCAGCAGACCGAGGTCCTTAGGAAACACCATATATTTT
J: TRBJ2-7; D: .; size: .; length: 12; V: TRBV7-2; CDR3: CASSSRVYEQYF; DNA: TGTGCCAGCAGCTCCAGGGTCTACGAGCAGTACTTC
J: TRBJ1-1; D: .; size: .; length: 14; V: TRBV28; CDR3: CASSLPRDSTEAFF; DNA: TGTGCCAGCAGTTTGCCCCGGGACTCTACTGAAGCTTTCTTT
J: TRBJ2-7; D: .; size: few; length: 13; V: TRBV12-3/TRBV12-4; CDR3: CASSSGSSYEQYF; DNA: TGTGCCAGCAGTTCCGGTAGCTCCTACGAGCAGTACTTC